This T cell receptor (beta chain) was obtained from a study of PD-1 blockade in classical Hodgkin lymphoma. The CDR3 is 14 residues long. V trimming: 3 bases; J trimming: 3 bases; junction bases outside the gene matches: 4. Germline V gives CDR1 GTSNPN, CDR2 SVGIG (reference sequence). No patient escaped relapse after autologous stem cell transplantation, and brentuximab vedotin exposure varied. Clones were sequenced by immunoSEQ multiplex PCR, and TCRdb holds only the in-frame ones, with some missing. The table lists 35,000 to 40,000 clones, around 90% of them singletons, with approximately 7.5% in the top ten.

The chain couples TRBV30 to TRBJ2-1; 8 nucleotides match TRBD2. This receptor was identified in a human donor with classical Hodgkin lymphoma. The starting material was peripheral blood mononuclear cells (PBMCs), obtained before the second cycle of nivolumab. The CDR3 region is CAWSIGTSYNEQFF. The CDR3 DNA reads TGTGCCTGGAGCATCGGGACTAGCTACAATGAGCAGTTCTTC.